This T cell receptor beta chain was retrieved from a study of cytomegalovirus exposure and HLA in healthy donors. Findings and caveats of the study: Indistinguishable V segments such as TRBV6-2 and TRBV6-3 were excluded. Only CMV serostatus was available as immune exposure information. About 87% or about 30% of the time was how often most TCR beta V segments were productive, according to an earlier analysis.

This CDR3 is 17 amino acids long. Losses at the gene ends were 0 bases for V and 5 bases for J; bases not matched to a gene: 13. Germline V gene sequence: CDR1 SGDLS, CDR2 YYNGEE. Amplification used 60 Vbeta primers and 13 Jbeta primers. Sequencing was performed with immunoSEQ multiplex PCR; in TCRdb, only in-frame clones are kept and a portion is missing. This sample yields around 150,000 clones, of which less than 90% are seen a single time; about 6.3% belongs to the top ten. Concerning this clone: Its specificity is unknown.

The receptor was derived from a male donor in good health and CMV-seropositive. The specimen sequenced was PBMCs. V is TRBV9 and J is TRBJ2-5, with 7 nucleotides matching TRBD2. CDR3 residues: CASSVDGREAAEETQYF. In DNA, the CDR3 is TGTGCCAGCAGCGTAGATGGGAGGGAGGCGGCGGAGGAGACCCAGTACTTC.